This T cell receptor beta chain was sequenced during a study of shared clonotypes between healthy human individuals. Study details: A couple of women and three men aged 18 to 49 made up the donors. Each donor's CD8 memory used one plate, CD8 naive two, each CD4 subset three. Findings and limits, study-wide: A few donors shared about 4.8% of their naive CD4 clonotypes. Clonotypes shared by all four donors outscored non-shared clonotypes in generation probability.

Turning to this clone: Its antigen is unidentified.

Data came from immunoSEQ multiplex PCR; TCRdb stores just in-frame clones and leaves some out. Of about 1 million clones in the sample, 78% were seen once. V lost 7 bases to trimming and J lost 5 bases, with 6 bases between them. Germline V gene data show CDR1 as SNHLY and CDR2 as FYNNEI. The CDR3 runs 11 residues. This chain links TRBV2 with TRBJ2-1; no reliable D call. This clonotype was sampled from a man aged 18-30 years in good health. Some clones in this sample may be carry-over from other donors' samples. Material: memory CD4+ T cells from PBMCs. Subset in this sample: CD45RA-negative fraction. As DNA, the CDR3 is TGTGCCAGCAATTGGGACAATGAGCAGTTCTTC. Translated, it gives CASNWDNEQFF.